This T cell receptor beta chain was observed in a study of blood T cells in healthy people across ages. Germline V CDR1 and CDR2: DFQATT, SNEGSKA (reference sequence). Trimming took 3 bases from V and 2 from J, leaving 11 bases between them. The CDR3 length is 15 residues. For the second PCR, which ran for about 6 to 11 cycles, a sample-barcoded 5' primer and a J-beta primer mix were used. MiXCR, applied by TCRdb to the 5' RACE reads, yields one record per CDR3 protein. There are about 1.5 million distinct CDR3 sequences in the sample; 40% to 45% occur only once, and around 4% lies in the top ten. The rearrangement joins TRBV20-1 to TRBJ1-6; D gene ambiguous. The clonotype was recovered from a woman under 30 in good health. The source material was blood. For the CDR3, the DNA is TGCAGTGCTAGCTCCGATCTGGCCTATAATTCACCCCTCCACTTT. Encoded protein: CSASSDLAYNSPLHF.